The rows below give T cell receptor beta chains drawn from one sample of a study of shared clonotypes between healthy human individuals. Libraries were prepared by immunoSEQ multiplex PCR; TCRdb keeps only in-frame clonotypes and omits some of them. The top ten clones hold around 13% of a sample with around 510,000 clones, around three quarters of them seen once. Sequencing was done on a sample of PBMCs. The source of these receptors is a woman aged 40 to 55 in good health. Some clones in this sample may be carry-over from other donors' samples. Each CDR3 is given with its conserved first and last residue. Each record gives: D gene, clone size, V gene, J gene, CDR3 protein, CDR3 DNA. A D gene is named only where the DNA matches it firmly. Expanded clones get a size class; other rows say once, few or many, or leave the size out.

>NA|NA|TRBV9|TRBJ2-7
CASSVGSWGDLRYEQYF
TGTGCCAGCAGCGTAGGCTCATGGGGGGATCTGCGCTACGAGCAGTACTTC
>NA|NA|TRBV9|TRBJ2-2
CASSVGSSTTGELFF
TGTGCCAGCAGCGTAGGGAGTAGCACGACCGGGGAGCTGTTTTTT
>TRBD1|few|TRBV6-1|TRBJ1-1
CASRDRQLNTEAFF
TGTGCCAGCAGGGACAGGCAACTGAACACTGAAGCTTTCTTT
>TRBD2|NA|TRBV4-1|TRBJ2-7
CASSRRQGESGRAPTLLYEQYF
TGCGCCAGCAGCCGCCGCCAGGGCGAGAGCGGGAGGGCCCCTACTCTATTGTACGAGCAGTACTTC
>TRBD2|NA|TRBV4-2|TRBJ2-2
CASSSAGTPHTGELFF
TGTGCCAGCAGTTCAGCGGGGACCCCCCACACCGGGGAGCTGTTTTTT
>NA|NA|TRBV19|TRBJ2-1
CASSKATLLPPYNEQFF
TGTGCCAGTAGTAAGGCGACTCTGCTGCCGCCATACAATGAGCAGTTCTTC
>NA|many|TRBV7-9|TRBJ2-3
CASGQSRTDTQYF
TGTGCCAGCGGGCAGAGCCGCACAGATACGCAGTATTTT
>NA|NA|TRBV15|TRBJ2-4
CATSEMGAKNIQYF
TGTGCCACCAGCGAGATGGGCGCCAAAAACATTCAGTACTTC
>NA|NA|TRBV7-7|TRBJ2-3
CASSLLGREDTQYF
TGTGCTAGCAGCTTGTTGGGGCGTGAGGATACGCAGTATTTT
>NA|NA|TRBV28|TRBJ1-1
CASSTGRGEAFF
TGTGCCAGCAGTACAGGGAGGGGTGAAGCTTTCTTT
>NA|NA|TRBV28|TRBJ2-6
CASSYSGANVLTF
TGTGCCAGCAGTTACTCTGGGGCCAACGTCCTGACTTTC
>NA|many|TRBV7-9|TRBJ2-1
CASSPILGAPYFF
TGTGCCAGCAGCCCCATTTTGGGGGCGCCGTATTTCTTC
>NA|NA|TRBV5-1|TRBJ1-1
CASSLDRLAGTEAFF
TGCGCCAGCAGCTTGGACAGGCTGGCGGGGACTGAAGCTTTCTTT
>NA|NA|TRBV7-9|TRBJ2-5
CASSHSGGAIQETQYF
TGTGCCAGCAGCCATTCAGGGGGGGCGATCCAAGAGACCCAGTACTTC
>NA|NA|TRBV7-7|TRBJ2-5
CASSPQGLGETQYF
TGTGCCAGCAGCCCACAGGGCCTGGGGGAGACCCAGTACTTC
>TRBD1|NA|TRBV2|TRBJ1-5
CASSVDRGNQPQHF
TGTGCCAGCAGTGTGGACAGGGGGAATCAGCCCCAGCATTTT
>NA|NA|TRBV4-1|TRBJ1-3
CASPETQDSYGNTIYF
TGCGCCAGCCCAGAGACCCAGGACAGCTATGGAAACACCATATATTTT
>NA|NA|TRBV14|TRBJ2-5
CASSQGYIQETQYF
TGTGCCAGCAGCCAAGGGTACATCCAAGAGACCCAGTACTTC
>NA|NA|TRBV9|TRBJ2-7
CASSVSTASYEQYF
TGTGCCAGCAGCGTATCGACAGCCTCCTACGAGCAGTACTTC
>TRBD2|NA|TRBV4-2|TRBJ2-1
CASSQDLTAGVAEQFF
TGTGCCAGCAGCCAAGATTTGACGGCGGGAGTGGCTGAGCAGTTCTTC
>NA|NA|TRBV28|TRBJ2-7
CASSSPYEQYF
TGTGCCAGCAGCTCCCCTTACGAGCAGTACTTC
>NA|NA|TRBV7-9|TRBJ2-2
CASSLRGLGRINTGELFF
TGTGCCAGCAGCTTAAGGGGACTGGGGAGGATTAACACCGGGGAGCTGTTTTTT
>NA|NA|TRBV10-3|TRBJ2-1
CAISDDSSYNEQFF
TGTGCCATCAGTGATGACAGTAGCTACAATGAGCAGTTCTTC
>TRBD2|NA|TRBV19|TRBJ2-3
CASSILGLAGGGSTDTQYF
TGTGCCAGTAGTATTCTCGGACTAGCGGGAGGAGGTAGCACAGATACGCAGTATTTT
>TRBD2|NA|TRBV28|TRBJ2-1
CASSFGTSGRTEQFF
TGTGCCAGCAGTTTTGGCACTAGCGGGAGGACTGAGCAGTTCTTC
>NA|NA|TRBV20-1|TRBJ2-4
CSASLGTQYF
TGCAGTGCCAGTCTAGGGACTCAGTACTTC
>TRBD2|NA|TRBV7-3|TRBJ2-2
CASSSASGRPAGELFF
TGTGCCAGCAGCTCTGCTAGCGGGAGACCTGCCGGGGAGCTGTTTTTT
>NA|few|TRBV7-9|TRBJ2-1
CASSLVPELWSSSYNEQFF
TGTGCCAGCAGCTTAGTTCCAGAACTGTGGAGCAGCTCCTACAATGAGCAGTTCTTC
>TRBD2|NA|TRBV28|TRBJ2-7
CASSPAGTSGSFYREQYF
TGTGCCAGCAGTCCGGCCGGGACTAGCGGGAGTTTTTATCGCGAGCAGTACTTC
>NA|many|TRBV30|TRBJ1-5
CAWSPQVDQPQHF
TGTGCCTGGAGCCCTCAAGTGGATCAGCCCCAGCATTTT
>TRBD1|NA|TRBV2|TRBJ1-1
CASSAGEGANTEAFF
TGTGCCAGCAGTGCGGGGGAGGGGGCGAACACTGAAGCTTTCTTT
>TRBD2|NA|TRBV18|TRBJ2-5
CASSPRTSEETQYF
TGTGCCAGCTCACCGCGGACTAGCGAAGAGACCCAGTACTTC
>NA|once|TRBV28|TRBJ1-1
CASRADSPINEAFF
TGTGCCAGCAGGGCGGACAGTCCCATTAACGAAGCTTTCTTT
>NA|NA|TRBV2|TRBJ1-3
CASSEGSLRNTIYF
TGTGCCAGCAGTGAGGGGAGTTTAAGAAACACCATATATTTT
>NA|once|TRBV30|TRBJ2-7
CAWSRGVYQTGEEQYF
TGTGCCTGGTCCCGCGGAGTGTACCAGACGGGAGAAGAGCAGTACTTC